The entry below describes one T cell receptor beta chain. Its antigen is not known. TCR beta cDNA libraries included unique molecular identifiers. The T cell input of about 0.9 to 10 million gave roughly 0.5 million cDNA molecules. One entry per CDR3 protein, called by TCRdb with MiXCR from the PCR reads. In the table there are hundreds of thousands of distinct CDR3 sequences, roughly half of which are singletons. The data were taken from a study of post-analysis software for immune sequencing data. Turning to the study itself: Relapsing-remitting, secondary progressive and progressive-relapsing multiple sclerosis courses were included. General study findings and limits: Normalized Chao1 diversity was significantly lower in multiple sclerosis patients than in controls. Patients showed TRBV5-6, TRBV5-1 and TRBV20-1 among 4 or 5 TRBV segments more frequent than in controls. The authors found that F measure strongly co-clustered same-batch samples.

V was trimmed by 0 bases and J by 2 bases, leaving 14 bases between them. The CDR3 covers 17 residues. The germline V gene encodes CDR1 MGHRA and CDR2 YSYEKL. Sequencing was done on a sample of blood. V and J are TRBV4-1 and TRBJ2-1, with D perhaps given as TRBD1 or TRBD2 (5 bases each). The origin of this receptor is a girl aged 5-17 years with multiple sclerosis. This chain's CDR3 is CASSQERGTQTYNEQFF. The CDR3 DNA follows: TGCGCCAGCAGCCAAGAAAGAGGGACCCAAACCTACAATGAGCAGTTCTTC.